The 25 T cell receptor beta chains listed next were all sequenced from one sample in a study of blood T cell repertoires in COVID-19. The table came from immunoSEQ multiplex PCR; TCRdb's copy has only in-frame clones and leaves some out. Of approximately 70,000 clones listed, approximately 90% are singletons. Material for sequencing was peripheral blood. All receptors derive from a man in his fifties or sixties with COVID-19, enrolled during active disease.

J is TRBJ2-7 and V is TRBV6-5, with 10 bases lining up with TRBD2. V gave up 7 bases and J gave up 0 bases; unmatched junction bases: 6. The CDR3 is 15 residues long. The germline V gene has CDR1 MNHEY and CDR2 SVGAGI. CDR3 coding DNA: TGTGCCAGCAAGGGACTAGCGACGAGCTCCTACGAGCAGTACGTC. Translated: CASKGLATSSYEQYV.

The chain uses TRBV5-4 and TRBJ2-2; D gene ambiguous. The V gene's germline CDR1 is SGHNT and CDR2 YYREEE (reference sequence). V dropped 4 bases and J dropped 8 bases, with 9 bases sitting between them. This CDR3 is built from 12 residues. CDR3 region: CASSLNPGELFF. In nucleotides, the CDR3 is TGTGCCAGCAGCCTAAACCCGGGGGAGCTGTTTTTT.

J is TRBJ1-1 and V is TRBV3-1 (or the pseudogene TRBV3-2); a weak D match, TRBD1 (5 bases). The CDR3 spans 15 residues. Germline loops: CDR1 LGHDT, CDR2 YNNKEL (reference sequence). Between the trimmed V and J ends, which lost 9 bases and 1 base, there was a span of 18 bases. The CDR3, as DNA: TGTGCCAGGGTTATCAGCGACAGAAAGAACACTGAAGCTTTCTTT. Amino acids: CARVISDRKNTEAFF.

This chain links TRBV6-5 with TRBJ1-1, with TRBD1 as a possible D gene (6 bases). The germline V gene encodes CDR1 MNHEY and CDR2 SVGAGI. The CDR3 consists of 14 residues. The ends were cut back, 6 bases at V and 5 bases at J, with 16 bases in the middle. CDR3 amino acids: CASSRTSGETEAFF. As DNA, the CDR3 is TGTGCCAGCAGCAGAACATCAGGGGAGACTGAAGCTTTCTTT.

The rearrangement joins TRBV28 to TRBJ2-5; maybe TRBD1 (6 bases). V shed 8 bases and J shed 8 bases, with 15 bases lying between them. CDR1 is MDHEN and CDR2 is SYDVKM in the germline V gene. The CDR3 consists of 12 residues. CDR3 in DNA: TGTGCCAGCCAACAGGGTATGGGCACCCAGTACTTC. It codes for CASQQGMGTQYF.

This chain joins TRBV5-5 and TRBJ2-1, with D perhaps TRBD2 (7 bases). Germline V CDR1 and CDR2: SGHKS, YYEKEE (reference sequence). The ends were cut back, 1 base at V and 0 bases at J, with 20 bases in the middle. The CDR3 extends over 19 amino acids. This CDR3 is CASSLWDTLAGGSYNEQFF. The CDR3 nucleotides are TGTGCCAGCAGCTTGTGGGACACCTTAGCGGGCGGCTCCTACAATGAGCAGTTCTTC.

This chain joins TRBV5-8 and TRBJ1-1, with 10 bases matching TRBD1. The CDR3 has 12 residues. Germline V CDR1 and CDR2: SGHTS, YDEGEE. Losses at the gene ends were 0 bases for V and 10 bases for J; bases not matched to a gene: 0. The CDR3 bases are TGTGCCAGCAGCTTGGGGGACAGGGGAGCTTTCTTT. Protein product: CASSLGDRGAFF.

The chain uses TRBV29-1 and TRBJ2-1, with D tentatively TRBD2 (6 bases). This CDR3 is built from 14 residues. CDR1 is SQVTM, CDR2 ANQGSEA, per germline. V lost 4 bases and J lost 8, with 18 bases in between. The chain's CDR3 is CSVVIGGVIHEQFF. CDR3 nucleotides: TGCAGCGTTGTCATCGGGGGTGTTATCCATGAGCAGTTCTTC.

This chain joins TRBV18 and TRBJ1-1; maybe TRBD1 (6 bases). This CDR3 comprises 13 residues. V was clipped by 3 bases and J by 1 base, with 6 bases between them. The germline CDR1 and CDR2 sequences are KGHSH and LQKENI. Here the CDR3 DNA reads TGTGCCAGCTCACCGACAGGGAACACTGAAGCTTTCTTT. Translated, it gives CASSPTGNTEAFF.

The chain uses TRBV6-5 and TRBJ1-5; 7 bases line up with TRBD1. Looked up from germline, CDR1 is MNHEY and CDR2 is SVGAGI. The CDR3 extends over 11 amino acids. The trim removed 7 bases at V and 9 bases at J, leaving 3 bases unmatched. CDR3 sequence: CASTSGGPQHF. CDR3 DNA: TGTGCCAGCACGTCAGGGGGGCCCCAGCATTTT.

This clone was detected once. This rearrangement joins TRBV30 to TRBJ1-5; a weak D match, TRBD1 (5 bases). The CDR3 extends over 13 amino acids. Trimming pared 3 bases from V and 3 bases from J, leaving 9 bases between. Germline CDR1 and CDR2: GTSNPN and SVGIG (reference sequence). CDR3 in DNA: TGTGCCTGGAGCCAGGGTATCAATCAGCCCCAGCATTTT. This sequence encodes CAWSQGINQPQHF.

The chain combines TRBV19 with TRBJ2-1, with TRBD1 matching 8 bases. The V segment lost 10 bases and the J segment 8 bases; nucleotides outside the gene matches: 4. CDR3 length: 11 residues. Germline V lookup: CDR1 LNHDA, CDR2 SQIVND (reference sequence). This CDR3 is CATGQGHEQFF. In DNA, the CDR3 is TGTGCCACCGGACAGGGACATGAGCAGTTCTTC.

The V and J genes are TRBV27 and TRBJ1-1, with 7 bases fitting TRBD1. This CDR3 region has 18 residues. The germline V gene encodes CDR1 MNHEY and CDR2 SMNVEV (reference sequence). Losses at the gene ends were 3 bases for V and 0 bases for J; bases not matched to a gene: 13. In DNA, the CDR3 is TGTGCCAGCAGTTTCAATCCAGCGCCGGGACAGCTGAACACTGAAGCTTTCTTT. Protein sequence: CASSFNPAPGQLNTEAFF.

J is TRBJ2-2 and V is TRBV6-5; 9 bases align to TRBD2. Losses at the gene ends were 2 bases for V and 7 bases for J; bases not matched to a gene: 5. CDR1 MNHEY and CDR2 SVGAGI come from the germline V gene. The CDR3 consists of 15 residues. The CDR3: CASSYQLAGVGELFF. The CDR3 region has the DNA TGTGCCAGCAGTTACCAACTAGCGGGCGTCGGGGAGCTGTTTTTT.

The chain couples TRBV5-4 to TRBJ2-5, with D unresolved. Trimming removed 4 bases at V and 5 bases at J, with 12 bases between. Germline values: CDR1 SGHNT, CDR2 YYREEE (reference sequence). This CDR3 has 13 amino acids. The CDR3: CASSRREAETQYF. Written as DNA, the CDR3 is TGTGCCAGCAGCCGTAGAGAAGCGGAGACCCAGTACTTC. The complete variable domain, with remaining parts taken from reference TRBV5-4 and TRBJ2-5, reads ETGVTQSPTHLIKTRGQQVTLRCSSQSGHNTVSWYQQALGQGPQFIFQYYREEENGRGNFPPRFSGLQFPNYSSELNVNALELDDSALYLCASSRREAETQYFGPGTRLLVL.

The chain employs TRBV5-1 and TRBJ2-5; 9 bases are shared with TRBD2. Per the germline V gene, CDR1 is SGHRS and CDR2 is YFSETQ. With V trimmed by 2 bases and J by 2 bases, 4 bases remained unmatched. The length of the CDR3 is 15 residues. CDR3 sequence (DNA): TGCGCCAGCAGCTTTAGCGGGAGCCTTCAAGAGACCCAGTACTTC. This codes for CASSFSGSLQETQYF.

The genes are TRBV28 and TRBJ2-7; TRBD2 agrees at 11 bases. With V trimmed by 2 bases and J by 6 bases, 3 bases remained unmatched. CDR3 length: 14 amino acids. Germline V CDR1 and CDR2: MDHEN, SYDVKM. The CDR3 DNA sequence: TGTGCCAGCAGTTTACTAGCGGGAGGAGGCGAGCAGTACTTC. The encoded protein is CASSLLAGGGEQYF. The full variable domain, in which reference TRBV28 and TRBJ2-7 provide the parts outside the CDR3, is DVKVTQSSRYLVKRTGEKVFLECVQDMDHENMFWYRQDPGLGLRLIYFSYDVKMKEKGDIPEGYSVSREKKERFSLILESASTNQTSMYLCASSLLAGGGEQYFGPGTRLTVT.

In its sample, this clone was seen a few times. The rearrangement links TRBV5-1 to TRBJ2-7; TRBD1 matches at 7 bases. The CDR3 loop spans 14 amino acids. Trimming at V came to 4 bases and at J to 0 bases, leaving 4 bases not matched to a gene. Germline CDR1 reads SGHRS; CDR2 reads YFSETQ. The CDR3 nucleotides are TGCGCCAGCAGCCACACAGGGGCCTCCTACGAGCAGTACTTC. It specifies CASSHTGASYEQYF.

V gene TRBV18 combines with J gene TRBJ2-7; D is undetermined. V was pared by 3 bases and J by 1 base, with 7 bases between. Germline V gene lookup returns CDR1 KGHSH and CDR2 LQKENI. The CDR3 is made up of 13 amino acids. CDR3 coding DNA: TGTGCCAGCTCACCGCAGGAATCCTACGAGCAGTACTTC. It yields the protein CASSPQESYEQYF.

The V gene is TRBV5-1, the J gene TRBJ2-3, with TRBD1 identical over 7 bases. V gave up 2 bases and J gave up 5 bases; unmatched junction bases: 2. This CDR3 comprises 13 residues. The germline gives CDR1 SGHRS, CDR2 YFSETQ. The CDR3 reads CASSFQGEDTQYF. The CDR3 region has the DNA TGCGCCAGCAGCTTCCAGGGGGAAGATACGCAGTATTTT.

The sample holds one count of this clone. The rearrangement links TRBV21-1 to TRBJ1-3; TRBD1, as called in the table, went unchecked against the DNA. TRBV21-1 represents a pseudogene. The CDR3 extends over 17 amino acids. The DNA of the CDR3 is TGTGCCAGCAGTTGGACAGGACCTACCAACTCTGGAAACACCATATATTTT. Translating it yields CASSWTGPTNSGNTIYF.

The CDR3, as DNA: TGTGCCAGCAGCGTAGCTAGCGGGAGGATGGAGACCCAGTACTTC. Protein product: CASSVASGRMETQYF. This sequence joins TRBV9 and TRBJ2-5, with 11 bases aligning to TRBD2. CDR3 length: 15 residues. The germline gives CDR1 SGDLS, CDR2 YYNGEE. J was trimmed by 5 bases and V by 0 bases; bases with no gene match: 3.

The genes are TRBV7-9 and TRBJ2-2, with 10 bases identical to TRBD2. Germline-derived CDR1 and CDR2 are SEHNR and FQNEAQ (reference sequence). V shed 3 bases and J 5 bases; nucleotides not matched to a gene: 6. The CDR3 length is 16 residues. The CDR3 nucleotides read TGTGCCAGCAGCTTGCCGGGACTAGCGTTTACCGGGGAGCTGTTTTTT. This sequence encodes CASSLPGLAFTGELFF.

V gene TRBV24-1 combines with J gene TRBJ2-3; 8 bases match TRBD1. V lost 3 bases and J lost 4; bases outside the gene matches: 8. The CDR3 spans 16 residues. Looked up from germline, CDR1 is KGHDR and CDR2 is SFDVKD. The CDR3 region is CATSDPRDRHPDTQYF. In DNA, the CDR3 is TGTGCCACCAGTGATCCGAGGGACAGGCATCCAGATACGCAGTATTTT.

The CDR3 region has the DNA TGTGCCAGCAGCTACGGACAGGAAGAGACCCAGTACTTC. Translated: CASSYGQEETQYF. V gene TRBV5-4 combines with J gene TRBJ2-5; 7 nucleotides match TRBD1. This CDR3 comprises 13 residues. Germline V gives CDR1 SGHNT, CDR2 YYREEE (reference sequence). Trimming took 3 bases from V and 3 from J; bases not matched to a gene: 2.